The present T cell receptor (beta chain) was sequenced within a study of identical twins. Study-wide findings and caveats: For out-of-frame alpha sequences shared by twins, low generation probability was in excess. Excess sharing between twins was weaker in beta out-of-frame sequences.

The CDR3 runs 13 residues. With 0 bases removed from V and 2 bases from J, the gap between germline ends came to 3 bases. Per germline, CDR1 LGHDT and CDR2 YNNKEL (reference sequence). TCRdb used MiXCR to reprocess the 5' RACE reads, holding one entry per CDR3 protein. The sample has about 470,000 distinct CDR3 sequences; less than 25% are singletons. Regarding this clonotype: Its target is unknown.

This sample was also put to use in a study of T cells expressing NK-cell markers.

This TCR came from a woman younger than 30 in good health. V is TRBV3-1 and J is TRBJ2-3; no clear D. Sequencing used CD4+ T cells sorted from blood. For the CDR3, the DNA is TGTGCCAGCAGCCAAGACGTCACAGATACGCAGTATTTT. It encodes CASSQDVTDTQYF.